This TCR beta chain was profiled in a study of molecular identifiers for immune sequencing clone quantification. Each CDR3 protein is one row after TCRdb ran MiXCR on the PCR reads. Among just under 650,000 distinct CDR3 sequences listed, nearly 20% were seen once. Germline CDR1 is SGDLS and CDR2 is YYNGEE. The germline V and J ends were trimmed by 0 bases and 2 bases, with 12 bases remaining between them. The length of the CDR3 is 15 residues. There are a few counts of this clonotype. This receptor was taken from a human donor in good health. Some libraries in this study had Jurkat cell RNA spiked in. The specimen was naive CD8+ T cells from blood, with Jurkat cell RNA spiked in. The subset: FACS-sorted CD8+CD4-CCR7+CD45RA+ naive T cells. The chain recombines TRBV9 with TRBJ2-7; the D gene could be TRBD1 or TRBD2 (6 bases each). The CDR3 region has the DNA TGTGCCAGCAGCGTAGAGACGGGGGCCACCTACGAGCAGTACTTC. Its protein is CASSVETGATYEQYF. The entire variable domain, with the rest obtained from reference TRBV9 and TRBJ2-7, is as follows: DSGVTQTPKHLITATGQRVTLRCSPRSGDLSVYWYQQSLDQGLQFLIQYYNGEERAKGNILERFSAQQFPDLHSELNLSSLELGDSALYFCASSVETGATYEQYFGPGTRLTVT.